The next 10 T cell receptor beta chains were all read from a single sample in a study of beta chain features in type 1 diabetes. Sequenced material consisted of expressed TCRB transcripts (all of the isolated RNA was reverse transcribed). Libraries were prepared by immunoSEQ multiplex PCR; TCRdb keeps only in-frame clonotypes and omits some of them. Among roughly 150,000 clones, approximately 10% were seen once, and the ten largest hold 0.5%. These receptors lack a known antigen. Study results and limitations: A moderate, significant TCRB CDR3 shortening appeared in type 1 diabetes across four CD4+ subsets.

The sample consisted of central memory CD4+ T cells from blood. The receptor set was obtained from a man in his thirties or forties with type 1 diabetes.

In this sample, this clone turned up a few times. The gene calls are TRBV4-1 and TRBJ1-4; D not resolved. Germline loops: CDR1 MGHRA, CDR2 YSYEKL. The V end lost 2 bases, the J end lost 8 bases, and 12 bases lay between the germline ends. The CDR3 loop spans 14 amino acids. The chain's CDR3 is CASSQSSGNEKLFF. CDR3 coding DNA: TGCGCCAGCAGCCAATCTTCGGGGAACGAAAAACTGTTTTTT.

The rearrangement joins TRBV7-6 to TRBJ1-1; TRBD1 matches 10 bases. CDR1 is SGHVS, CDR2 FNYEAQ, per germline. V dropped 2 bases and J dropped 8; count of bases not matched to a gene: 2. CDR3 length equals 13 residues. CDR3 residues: CASSLRDRGEAFF. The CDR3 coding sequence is TGTGCCAGCAGCTTACGGGACAGGGGAGAAGCTTTCTTT.

Here the CDR3 reads CAWRWGQGTDTQYF. In nucleotides, the CDR3 is TGTGCCTGGAGATGGGGACAGGGGACTGATACGCAGTATTTT. This sequence joins TRBV30 and TRBJ2-3, with 10 nucleotides matching TRBD1. Germline-derived CDR1 and CDR2 are GTSNPN and SVGIG (reference sequence). This CDR3 is 14 amino acids long. The junction had 6 bases not matched to a gene; V was cut back by 3 bases and J by 6 bases.

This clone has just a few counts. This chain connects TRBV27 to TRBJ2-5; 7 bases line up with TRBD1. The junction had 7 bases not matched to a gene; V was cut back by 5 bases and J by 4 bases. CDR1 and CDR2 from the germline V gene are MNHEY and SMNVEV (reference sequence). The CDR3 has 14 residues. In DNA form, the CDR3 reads TGTGCCAGCAGTAATCGACAGGGAAGAGAGACCCAGTACTTC. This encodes CASSNRQGRETQYF.

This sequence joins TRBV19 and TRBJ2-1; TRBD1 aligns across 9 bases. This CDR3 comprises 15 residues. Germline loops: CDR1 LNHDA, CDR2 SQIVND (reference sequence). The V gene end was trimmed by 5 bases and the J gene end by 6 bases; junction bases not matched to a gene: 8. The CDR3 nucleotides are TGTGCCAGTAGTTCGACAGGGGGGGGTCGCAATGAGCAGTTCTTC. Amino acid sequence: CASSSTGGGRNEQFF.

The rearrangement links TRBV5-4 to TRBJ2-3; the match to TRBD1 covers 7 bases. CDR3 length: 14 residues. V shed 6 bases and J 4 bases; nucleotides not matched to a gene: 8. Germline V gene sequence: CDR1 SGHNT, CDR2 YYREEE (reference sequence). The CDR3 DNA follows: TGTGCCAGCACGCGGACAGGATCGGCAGATACGCAGTATTTT. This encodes CASTRTGSADTQYF.

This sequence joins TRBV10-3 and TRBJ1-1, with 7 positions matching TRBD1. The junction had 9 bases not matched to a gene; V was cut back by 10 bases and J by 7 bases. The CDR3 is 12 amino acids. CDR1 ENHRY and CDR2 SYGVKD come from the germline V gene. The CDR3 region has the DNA TGTGCCACCAACGACAGGGTAGGTGAAGCTTTCTTT. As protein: CATNDRVGEAFF.

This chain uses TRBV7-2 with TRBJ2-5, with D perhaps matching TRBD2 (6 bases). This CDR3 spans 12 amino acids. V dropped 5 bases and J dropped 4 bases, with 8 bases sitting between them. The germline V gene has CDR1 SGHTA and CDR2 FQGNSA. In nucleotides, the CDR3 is TGTGCCAGCAGCGCGGGGAGAGAGACCCAGTACTTC. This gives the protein CASSAGRETQYF.

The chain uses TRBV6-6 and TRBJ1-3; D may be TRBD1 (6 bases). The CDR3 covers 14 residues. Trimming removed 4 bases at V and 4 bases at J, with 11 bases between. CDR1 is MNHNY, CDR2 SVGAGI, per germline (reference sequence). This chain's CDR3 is CASSLQGSGNTIYF. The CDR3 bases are TGTGCCAGCAGTTTACAGGGCTCGGGAAACACCATATATTTT.

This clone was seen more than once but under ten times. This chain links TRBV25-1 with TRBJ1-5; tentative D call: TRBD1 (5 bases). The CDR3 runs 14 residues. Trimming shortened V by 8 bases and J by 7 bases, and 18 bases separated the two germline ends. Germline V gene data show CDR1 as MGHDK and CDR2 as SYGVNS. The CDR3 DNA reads TGTGCCAGCTCCGAGACTAGGGAGGGGCAGCCCCAGCATTTT. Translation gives CASSETREGQPQHF. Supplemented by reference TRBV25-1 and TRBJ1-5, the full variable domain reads EADIYQTPRYLVIGTGKKITLECSQTMGHDKMYWYQQDPGMELHLIHYSYGVNSTEKGDLSSESTVSRIRTEHFPLTLESARPSHTSQYLCASSETREGQPQHFGDGTRLSIL.